This record looks at one T cell receptor beta chain sequence and its context. The sample belongs to a study of T cell responses to AZD1222 COVID-19 vaccine. The CDR3 is 13 residues long. Germline CDR1 and CDR2: SGHAT and FQNNGV. The V gene lost 5 bases and the J gene lost 8 bases, with 12 bases spanning the gap. Clones were read by immunoSEQ multiplex PCR, and TCRdb kept only the in-frame ones, dropping some. This table holds under 150,000 clones, over 90% found once. The receptor was isolated from an adult in good health. The sequenced sample was peripheral blood, obtained on day 0 of AZD1222 vaccination. The V and J genes are TRBV11-2 and TRBJ1-4, with D unclear. CDR3 coding DNA: TGTGCCAGCAGCAACCCCTGGTCCGAAAAACTGTTTTTT. Protein: CASSNPWSEKLFF. The whole variable domain, filled in from reference TRBV11-2 and TRBJ1-4, reads EAGVAQSPRYKIIEKRQSVAFWCNPISGHATLYWYQQILGQGPKLLIQFQNNGVVDDSQLPKDRFSAERLKGVDSTLKIQPAKLEDSAVYLCASSNPWSEKLFFGSGTQLSVL.